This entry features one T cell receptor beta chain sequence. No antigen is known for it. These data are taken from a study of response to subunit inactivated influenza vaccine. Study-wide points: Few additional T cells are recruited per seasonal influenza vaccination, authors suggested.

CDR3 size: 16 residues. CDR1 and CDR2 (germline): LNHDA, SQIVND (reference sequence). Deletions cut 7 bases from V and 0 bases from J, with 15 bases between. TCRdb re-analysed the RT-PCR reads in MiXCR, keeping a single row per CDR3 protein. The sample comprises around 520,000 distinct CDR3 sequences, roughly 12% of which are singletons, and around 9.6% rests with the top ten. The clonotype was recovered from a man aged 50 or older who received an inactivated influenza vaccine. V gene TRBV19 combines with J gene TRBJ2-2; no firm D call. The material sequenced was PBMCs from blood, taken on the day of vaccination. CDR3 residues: CASIHRALTNTGELFF. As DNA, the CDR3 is TGTGCCAGTATTCATCGGGCTCTAACGAACACCGGGGAGCTGTTTTTT.